The 2 T cell receptor beta chains listed next were all sequenced from one sample in a study of blood T cells in healthy people across ages. The second PCR ran about 6 to 11 cycles with a sample-barcoded 5' primer and J-beta primers. TCRdb redid the calling of the 5' RACE reads with MiXCR, one entry per CDR3 protein. The sample holds about 1,800,000 distinct CDR3 sequences, about 28% seen once. Sequencing was carried out using blood. These receptors were collected from a woman younger than 45 in good health.

The chain joins TRBV9 to TRBJ2-2; the D is unclear. Germline lookup yields CDR1 SGDLS and CDR2 YYNGEE. Trimming removed 1 base from V and 0 bases from J, with 4 bases in between. This CDR3 is 14 amino acids long. CDR3 sequence reads: CASSVRSNTGELFF. As DNA, the CDR3 is TGTGCCAGCAGCGTAAGGTCGAACACCGGGGAGCTGTTTTTT.

This clonotype was picked up many times. This chain connects TRBV7-2 to TRBJ2-5; D remains unclear. Germline V CDR1 and CDR2: SGHTA, FQGNSA. The V gene lost 8 bases and the J gene lost 7 bases, with 5 bases spanning the gap. CDR3 length: 9 amino acids. The CDR3 bases are TGTGCCAGCGGAACGACCCAGTACTTC. Encoded protein: CASGTTQYF.